The rows below give T cell receptor beta chains drawn from one sample of a study of cytomegalovirus exposure and HLA in healthy donors. Method: immunoSEQ multiplex PCR; TCRdb's copy keeps in-frame clones and lacks some. This table has roughly 130,000 clones, around 83% appearing once. The sequenced sample consisted of PBMCs. All receptors derive from a woman aged 18-35 years in good health and CMV-seropositive. CDR3s include the opening cysteine and the closing phenylalanine or tryptophan. Fields, in order: D gene, J gene, clone size, V gene, CDR3 DNA, CDR3 protein. A D gene is named only where the DNA matches it firmly. Part of the rows lack a size; the others show once, few, many or a class for expanded clones.

D: .
J: TRBJ2-1
size: few
V: TRBV4-2
DNA: TGTGCCAGCAGCCAGAGCTCCTACAATGAGCAGTTCTTC
CDR3: CASSQSSYNEQFF

D: TRBD1
J: TRBJ1-5
size: .
V: TRBV6-1
DNA: TGTGCCAGCAGTGGTGGAACAGGGGGCAATCAGCCCCAGCATTTT
CDR3: CASSGGTGGNQPQHF

D: TRBD2
J: TRBJ2-7
size: .
V: TRBV27
DNA: TGTGCCAGCACTCCATCAGCGGGGCCCTACGAGCAGTACTTC
CDR3: CASTPSAGPYEQYF

D: .
J: TRBJ1-1
size: .
V: TRBV7-2
DNA: TGTGCCAGCAGCTTACCAATCACTGAAGCTTTCTTT
CDR3: CASSLPITEAFF

D: .
J: TRBJ1-1
size: .
V: TRBV28
DNA: TGTGCCAGCAGTTTATCGCAGGTGAACACTGAAGCTTTCTTT
CDR3: CASSLSQVNTEAFF

D: .
J: TRBJ2-7
size: .
V: TRBV18
DNA: TGTGCCAGCTCACCACCCAACTTTTCCTACGAGCAGTACTTC
CDR3: CASSPPNFSYEQYF

D: TRBD1
J: TRBJ2-1
size: .
V: TRBV28
DNA: TGTGCCAGCAAGGGGACAGGGGAGGTTAGTGAGCAGTTCTTC
CDR3: CASKGTGEVSEQFF

D: .
J: TRBJ2-3
size: .
V: TRBV6-5
DNA: TGTGCCAGCAGCCGACTCTCTACACACACAGATACGCAGTATTTT
CDR3: CASSRLSTHTDTQYF

D: .
J: TRBJ2-3
size: few
V: TRBV5-1
DNA: TGCGCCAGCAGCCCGGTACCGATTGATACGCAGTATTTT
CDR3: CASSPVPIDTQYF

D: TRBD1
J: TRBJ2-3
size: .
V: TRBV7-6
DNA: TGTGCCAGCAGCTTTCTTGGGACAGGGGGGGCCGTAGATACGCAGTATTTT
CDR3: CASSFLGTGGAVDTQYF

D: .
J: TRBJ2-7
size: .
V: TRBV9
DNA: TGTGCCAGCAGCGGGGGGCAGGGCGGCGAGCAGTACTTC
CDR3: CASSGGQGGEQYF

D: .
J: TRBJ2-3
size: .
V: TRBV21-1
DNA: TGTGCCAGCAGCAAAGCGCTGGGACTAGCGGGGGGCCTCAGCACAGATACGCAGTATTTT
CDR3: CASSKALGLAGGLSTDTQYF

D: TRBD1
J: TRBJ1-1
size: .
V: TRBV23-1
DNA: TGCGCCAGCAGTCAAGTCTGGACAGGGACGAACACTGAAGCTTTCTTT
CDR3: CASSQVWTGTNTEAFF

D: TRBD1
J: TRBJ1-2
size: .
V: TRBV6-6
DNA: TGTGCCAGCAGCCCCGGGACAGCCCCTAACTATGGCTACACCTTC
CDR3: CASSPGTAPNYGYTF

D: .
J: TRBJ1-3
size: .
V: TRBV6-5
DNA: TGTGCCAGCAGTTACGGGTTCGGGGGCTCTGGAAACACCATATATTTT
CDR3: CASSYGFGGSGNTIYF

D: TRBD1
J: TRBJ1-1
size: .
V: TRBV6-1
DNA: TGTGCCAGCAGCCCGGGACAGTTCAACACTGAAGCTTTCTTT
CDR3: CASSPGQFNTEAFF

D: .
J: TRBJ2-7
size: .
V: TRBV27
DNA: TGTGCCAGCGGCTCCGACACCCCCCACGAGCAGTACTTC
CDR3: CASGSDTPHEQYF

D: TRBD2
J: TRBJ2-1
size: .
V: TRBV13
DNA: TGTGCCGTGGGGGGCGGGGGGGCTATCAATGAACAGTTCTTC
CDR3: CAVGGGGAINEQFF

D: .
J: TRBJ2-2
size: .
V: TRBV10-3
DNA: TGTGCCGTGGGAGCCTCGGGCACCGGGGAGCTGTTTTTT
CDR3: CAVGASGTGELFF

D: TRBD2
J: TRBJ2-7
size: .
V: TRBV19
DNA: TGTGCAAGCGGGGGACACTACGAGCAGTACTTC
CDR3: CASGGHYEQYF

D: .
J: TRBJ2-3
size: .
V: TRBV2
DNA: TGTGCCAGCAGTGATGGTGGGGAGACAGATACGCAGTATTTT
CDR3: CASSDGGETDTQYF

D: TRBD2
J: TRBJ2-5
size: .
V: TRBV11-2
DNA: TGTGCCAGCAGCCCCTGGGAGGGCGAGACCCAGTACTTC
CDR3: CASSPWEGETQYF

D: .
J: TRBJ2-2
size: .
V: TRBV4-2
DNA: TGTGCCAGCAGCCAGGGGATAGCGGACACCGGGGAGCTGTTTTTT
CDR3: CASSQGIADTGELFF

D: .
J: TRBJ2-7
size: .
V: TRBV29-1
DNA: TGCAGCGTAAGGACAGCTTCCTACGAGCAGTACTTC
CDR3: CSVRTASYEQYF

D: TRBD2
J: TRBJ2-2
size: .
V: TRBV7-2
DNA: TGTGCCTTAGGGGCAGGACTAGCGGGGGGGTTCGGGGAGCTGTTTTTT
CDR3: CALGAGLAGGFGELFF

D: .
J: TRBJ2-1
size: .
V: TRBV5-6
DNA: TGTGCCAGCAGCTTGGCCGGGGGGCGGTCCTACAATGAGCAGTTCTTC
CDR3: CASSLAGGRSYNEQFF

D: TRBD1
J: TRBJ1-5
size: .
V: TRBV19
DNA: TGTGCCAGTAGTGGGACAGGCATGGAGCCCCAGCATTTT
CDR3: CASSGTGMEPQHF

D: TRBD2
J: TRBJ2-7
size: few
V: TRBV14
DNA: TGTGCCAGCAGCCACATTAGCGGGCTTAACTACGAGCAGTACTTC
CDR3: CASSHISGLNYEQYF

D: TRBD1
J: TRBJ1-3
size: few
V: TRBV4-1
DNA: TGCGCCAGCAGCCCCGAAGGGGGCAGCTCTGGAAACACCATATATTTT
CDR3: CASSPEGGSSGNTIYF

D: .
J: TRBJ2-3
size: .
V: TRBV4-1
DNA: TGCGCCAGCAGCGGGCCGGACAGCCCTTGGCGCACAGATACGCAGTATTTT
CDR3: CASSGPDSPWRTDTQYF

D: TRBD2
J: TRBJ2-3
size: .
V: TRBV11-3
DNA: TGTGCCAGCAGCCAAGGGGGAGCGGGGGCATTTGATACGCAGTATTTT
CDR3: CASSQGGAGAFDTQYF

D: .
J: TRBJ1-1
size: .
V: TRBV11-2
DNA: TGTGCCAGCAGCTTAGATCCCGGCGGATCTGAAGCTTTCTTT
CDR3: CASSLDPGGSEAFF